This entry is about one T cell receptor (beta chain). The sample is drawn from a study of blood T cell repertoires in COVID-19. Study in general: The analysed material was cDNA or gDNA that came from T cells, B-cell-depleted T cells, or PBMCs.

The CDR3 has 13 residues. J was trimmed by 3 bases and V by 2 bases; bases with no gene match: 1. Germline values: CDR1 MNHEY, CDR2 SVGAGI. Only in-frame clones appear in the TCRdb table, and some are missing; sequencing was by immunoSEQ multiplex PCR. The sample carries about 89,000 clones, more than 65% recorded once. Specimen: peripheral blood. The receptor was derived from a man between 70 and 80 years old with COVID-19, enrolled during active disease. The chain has TRBV6-5 and TRBJ2-7; TRBD1 matches at 7 bases. The CDR3 region has the DNA TGTGCCAGCAGTTACGGGACAGTCTACGAGCAGTACTTC. Translating gives CASSYGTVYEQYF.